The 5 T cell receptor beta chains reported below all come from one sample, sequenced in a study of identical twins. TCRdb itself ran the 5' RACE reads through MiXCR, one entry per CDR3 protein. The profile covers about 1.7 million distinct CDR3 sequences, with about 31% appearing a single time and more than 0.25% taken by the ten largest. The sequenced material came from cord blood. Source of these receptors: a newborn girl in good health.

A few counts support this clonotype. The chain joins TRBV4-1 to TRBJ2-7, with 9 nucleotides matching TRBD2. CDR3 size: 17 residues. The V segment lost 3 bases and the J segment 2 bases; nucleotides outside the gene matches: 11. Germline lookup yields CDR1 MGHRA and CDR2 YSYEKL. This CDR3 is CASSQYPGVAGAYEQYF. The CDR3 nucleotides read TGCGCCAGCAGCCAGTACCCGGGGGTAGCGGGAGCCTACGAGCAGTACTTC.

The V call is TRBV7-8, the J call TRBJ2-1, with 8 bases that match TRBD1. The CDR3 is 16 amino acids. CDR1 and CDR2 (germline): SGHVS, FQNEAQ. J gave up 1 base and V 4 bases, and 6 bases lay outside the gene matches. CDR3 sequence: CASSSGGYLSYNEQFF. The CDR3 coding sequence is TGTGCCAGCAGCTCAGGGGGCTATCTTTCCTACAATGAGCAGTTCTTC.

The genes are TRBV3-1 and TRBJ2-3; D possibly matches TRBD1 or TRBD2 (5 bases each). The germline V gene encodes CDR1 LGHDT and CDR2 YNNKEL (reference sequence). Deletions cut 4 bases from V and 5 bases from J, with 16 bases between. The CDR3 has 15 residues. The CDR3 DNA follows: TGTGCCAGCAGCCTCAAGGACCGGGGCATAGATACGCAGTATTTT. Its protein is CASSLKDRGIDTQYF.

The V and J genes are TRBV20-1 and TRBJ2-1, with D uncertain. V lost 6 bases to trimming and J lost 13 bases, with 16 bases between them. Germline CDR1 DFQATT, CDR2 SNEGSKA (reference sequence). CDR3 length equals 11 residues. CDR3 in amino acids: CSASTVETQFF. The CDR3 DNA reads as TGCAGTGCGTCGACGGTGGAGACCCAGTTCTTC.

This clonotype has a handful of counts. The CDR3, as DNA: TGTGCCAGCAGTGAACCAGCGGGGGATACGCAGTATTTT. Amino acid sequence: CASSEPAGDTQYF. This rearrangement joins TRBV2 to TRBJ2-3; 7 bases match TRBD2. CDR1 is SNHLY and CDR2 is FYNNEI in the germline V gene. This CDR3 has 13 residues. The V gene end was trimmed by 2 bases and the J gene end by 6 bases; junction bases not matched to a gene: 2.